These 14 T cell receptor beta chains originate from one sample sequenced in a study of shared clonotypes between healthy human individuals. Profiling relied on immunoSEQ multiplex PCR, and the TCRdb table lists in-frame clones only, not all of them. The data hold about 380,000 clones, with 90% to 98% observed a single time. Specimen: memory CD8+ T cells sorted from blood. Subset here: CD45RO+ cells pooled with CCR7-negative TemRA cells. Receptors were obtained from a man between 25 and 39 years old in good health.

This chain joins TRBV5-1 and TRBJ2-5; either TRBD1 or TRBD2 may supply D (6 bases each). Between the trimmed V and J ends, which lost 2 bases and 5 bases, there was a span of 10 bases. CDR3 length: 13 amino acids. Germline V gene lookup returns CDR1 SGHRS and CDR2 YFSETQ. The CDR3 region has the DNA TGCGCCAGCAGCTTCACAGGGAGGGAGACCCAGTACTTC. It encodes CASSFTGRETQYF. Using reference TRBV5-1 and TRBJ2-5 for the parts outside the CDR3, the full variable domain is KAGVTQTPRYLIKTRGQQVTLSCSPISGHRSVSWYQQTPGQGLQFLFEYFSETQRNKGNFPGRFSGRQFSNSRSEMNVSTLELGDSALYLCASSFTGRETQYFGPGTRLLVL.

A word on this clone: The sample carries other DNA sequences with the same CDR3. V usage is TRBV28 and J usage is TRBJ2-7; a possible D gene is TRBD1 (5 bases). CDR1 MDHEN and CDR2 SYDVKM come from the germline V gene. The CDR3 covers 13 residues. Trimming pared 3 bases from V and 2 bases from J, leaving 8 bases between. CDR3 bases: TGTGCCAGCAGTTTGCAGGGCCCCTACGAGCAGTACTTC. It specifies CASSLQGPYEQYF.

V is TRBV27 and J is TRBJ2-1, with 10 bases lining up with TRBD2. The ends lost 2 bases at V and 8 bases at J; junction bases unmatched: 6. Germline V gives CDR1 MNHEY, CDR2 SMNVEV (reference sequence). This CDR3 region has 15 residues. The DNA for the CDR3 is TGTGCCAGCAGTTTAAAAGCGGGAGGGCCCTATGAGCAGTTCTTC. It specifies CASSLKAGGPYEQFF.

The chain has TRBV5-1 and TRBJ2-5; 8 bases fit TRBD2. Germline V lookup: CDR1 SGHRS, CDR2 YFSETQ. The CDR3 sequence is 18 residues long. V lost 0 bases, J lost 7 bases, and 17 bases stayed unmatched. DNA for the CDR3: TGCGCCAGCAGCTTGGCCACGGGAGGGCCCCGAGTCAGTGGGACCCAGTACTTC. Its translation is CASSLATGGPRVSGTQYF. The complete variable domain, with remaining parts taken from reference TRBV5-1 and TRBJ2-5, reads KAGVTQTPRYLIKTRGQQVTLSCSPISGHRSVSWYQQTPGQGLQFLFEYFSETQRNKGNFPGRFSGRQFSNSRSEMNVSTLELGDSALYLCASSLATGGPRVSGTQYFGPGTRLLVL.

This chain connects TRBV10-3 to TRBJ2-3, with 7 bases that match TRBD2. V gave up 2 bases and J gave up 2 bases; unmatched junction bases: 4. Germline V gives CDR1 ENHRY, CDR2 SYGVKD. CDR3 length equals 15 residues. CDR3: CAISEPGLHTDTQYF. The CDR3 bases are TGTGCCATCAGTGAGCCGGGACTACACACAGATACGCAGTATTTT.

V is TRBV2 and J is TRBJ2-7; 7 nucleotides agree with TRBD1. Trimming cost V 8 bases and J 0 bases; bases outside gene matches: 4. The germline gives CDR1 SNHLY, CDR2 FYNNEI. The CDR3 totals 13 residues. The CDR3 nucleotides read TGTGCCAGCCATTGGGACAGCTCCTACGAGCAGTACTTC. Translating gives CASHWDSSYEQYF.

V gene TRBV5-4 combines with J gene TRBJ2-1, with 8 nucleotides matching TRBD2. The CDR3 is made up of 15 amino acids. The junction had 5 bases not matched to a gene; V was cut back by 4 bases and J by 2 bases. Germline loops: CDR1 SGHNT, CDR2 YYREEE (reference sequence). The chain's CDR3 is CASSNSGTTYNEQFF. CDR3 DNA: TGTGCCAGCAGCAATAGCGGGACTACCTACAATGAGCAGTTCTTC.

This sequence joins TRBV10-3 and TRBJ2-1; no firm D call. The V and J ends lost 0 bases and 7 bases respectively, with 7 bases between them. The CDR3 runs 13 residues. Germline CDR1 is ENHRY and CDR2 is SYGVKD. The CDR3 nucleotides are TGTGCCATCAGTGAGTCTCAAGAGAATGAGCAGTTCTTC. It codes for CAISESQENEQFF.

CDR3 coding DNA: TGTGCCAGCACCGGGAGGGGATCGGGCTACGAGCAGTACTTC. This gives the protein CASTGRGSGYEQYF. The rearrangement links TRBV7-2 to TRBJ2-7, with 8 positions matching TRBD2. The germline V gene has CDR1 SGHTA and CDR2 FQGNSA. The CDR3 runs to 14 residues. With V trimmed by 7 bases and J by 3 bases, 8 bases remained unmatched. Full variable domain (outside the CDR3, taken from reference TRBV7-2 and TRBJ2-7): GAGVSQSPSNKVTEKGKDVELRCDPISGHTALYWYRQSLGQGLEFLIYFQGNSAPDKSGLPSDRFSAERTGGSVSTLTIQRTQQEDSAVYLCASTGRGSGYEQYFGPGTRLTVT.

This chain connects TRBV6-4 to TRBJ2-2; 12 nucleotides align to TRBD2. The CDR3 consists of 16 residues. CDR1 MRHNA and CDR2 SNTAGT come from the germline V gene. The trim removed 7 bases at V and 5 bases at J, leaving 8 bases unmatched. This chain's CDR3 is CASKKTSGSVTGELFF. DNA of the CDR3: TGTGCCAGCAAAAAGACTAGCGGGAGCGTTACCGGGGAGCTGTTTTTT.

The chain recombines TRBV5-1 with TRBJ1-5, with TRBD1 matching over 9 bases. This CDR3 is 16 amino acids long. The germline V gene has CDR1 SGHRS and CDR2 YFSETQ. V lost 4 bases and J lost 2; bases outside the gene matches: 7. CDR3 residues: CASSPGTGIGNQPQHF. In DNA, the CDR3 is TGCGCCAGCAGCCCTGGGACAGGGATAGGCAATCAGCCCCAGCATTTT.

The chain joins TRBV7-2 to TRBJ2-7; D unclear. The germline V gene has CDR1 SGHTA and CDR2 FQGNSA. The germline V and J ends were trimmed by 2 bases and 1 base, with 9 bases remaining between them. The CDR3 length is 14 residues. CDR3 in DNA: TGTGCCAGCAGCTTATTTGCCCCGTCCTACGAGCAGTACTTC. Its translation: CASSLFAPSYEQYF. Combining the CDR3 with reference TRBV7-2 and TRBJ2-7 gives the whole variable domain GAGVSQSPSNKVTEKGKDVELRCDPISGHTALYWYRQSLGQGLEFLIYFQGNSAPDKSGLPSDRFSAERTGGSVSTLTIQRTQQEDSAVYLCASSLFAPSYEQYFGPGTRLTVT.

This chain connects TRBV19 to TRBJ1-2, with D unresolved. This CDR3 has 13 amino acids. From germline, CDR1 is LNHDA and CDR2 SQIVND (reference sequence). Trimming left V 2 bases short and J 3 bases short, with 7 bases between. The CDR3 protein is CASSIYSHYGYTF. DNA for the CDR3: TGTGCCAGTAGTATATACTCCCACTATGGCTACACCTTC.

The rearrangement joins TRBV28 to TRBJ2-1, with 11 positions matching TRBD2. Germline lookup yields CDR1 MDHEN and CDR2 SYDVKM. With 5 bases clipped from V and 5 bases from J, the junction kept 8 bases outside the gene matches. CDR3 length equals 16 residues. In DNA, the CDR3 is TGTGCCAGCAGTAAACCCGGGACTAGCGGAAACAATGAGCAGTTCTTC. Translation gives CASSKPGTSGNNEQFF.